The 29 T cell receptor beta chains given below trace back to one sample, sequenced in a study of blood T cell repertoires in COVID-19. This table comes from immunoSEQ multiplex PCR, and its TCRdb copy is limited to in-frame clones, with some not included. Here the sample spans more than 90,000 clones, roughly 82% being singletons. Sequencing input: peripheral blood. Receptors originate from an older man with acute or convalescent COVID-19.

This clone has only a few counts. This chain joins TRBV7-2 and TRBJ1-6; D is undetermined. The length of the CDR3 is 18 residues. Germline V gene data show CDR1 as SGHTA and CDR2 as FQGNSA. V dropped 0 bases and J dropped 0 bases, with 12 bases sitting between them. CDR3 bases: TGTGCCAGCAGCTTAGCGGTGGTCAAGAGCTCCTATAATTCACCCCTCCACTTT. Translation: CASSLAVVKSSYNSPLHF.

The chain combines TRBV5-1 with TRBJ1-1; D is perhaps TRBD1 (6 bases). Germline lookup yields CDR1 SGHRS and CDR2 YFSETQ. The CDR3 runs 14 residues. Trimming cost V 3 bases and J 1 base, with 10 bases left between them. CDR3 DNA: TGCGCCAGCAGCTCACAGGGTGGGAACACTGAAGCTTTCTTT. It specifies CASSSQGGNTEAFF.

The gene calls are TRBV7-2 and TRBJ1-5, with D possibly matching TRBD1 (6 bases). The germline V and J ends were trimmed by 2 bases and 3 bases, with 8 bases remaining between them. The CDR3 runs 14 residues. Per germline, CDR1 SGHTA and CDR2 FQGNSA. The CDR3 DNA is TGTGCCAGCAGCTTACGGGACACCAATCAGCCCCAGCATTTT. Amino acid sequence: CASSLRDTNQPQHF.

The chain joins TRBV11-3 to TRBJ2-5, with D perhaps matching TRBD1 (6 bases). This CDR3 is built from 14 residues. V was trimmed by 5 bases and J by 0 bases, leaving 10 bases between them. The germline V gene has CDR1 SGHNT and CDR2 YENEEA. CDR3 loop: CASSLGQHQETQYF. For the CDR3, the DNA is TGTGCCAGCAGCCTAGGACAGCACCAAGAGACCCAGTACTTC.

The CDR3: CASSFLGDSNQPQHF. The CDR3 coding sequence is TGTGCCAGCAGCTTCTTAGGAGATAGCAATCAGCCCCAGCATTTT. The genes are TRBV9 and TRBJ1-5, with D unresolved. The germline V gene encodes CDR1 SGDLS and CDR2 YYNGEE. Trimming stripped 4 bases from V and 0 bases from J, with 11 bases between. The CDR3 has 15 residues.

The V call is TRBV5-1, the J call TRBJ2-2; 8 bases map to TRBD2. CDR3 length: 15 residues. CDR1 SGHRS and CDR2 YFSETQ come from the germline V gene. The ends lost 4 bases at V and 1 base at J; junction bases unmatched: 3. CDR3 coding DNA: TGCGCCAGCAGCGCGGGGGGTCTGAACACCGGGGAGCTGTTTTTT. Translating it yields CASSAGGLNTGELFF.

This chain's CDR3 is CASSEGTEYNEQFF. CDR3 DNA sequence: TGTGCCAGCAGTGAAGGGACAGAGTACAATGAGCAGTTCTTC. The rearrangement links TRBV6-4 to TRBJ2-1; TRBD1 matches 7 bases. Germline V gene data show CDR1 as MRHNA and CDR2 as SNTAGT. There are 14 residues in the CDR3. V shed 3 bases, J shed 4 bases, and the junction held 3 bases outside the gene matches.

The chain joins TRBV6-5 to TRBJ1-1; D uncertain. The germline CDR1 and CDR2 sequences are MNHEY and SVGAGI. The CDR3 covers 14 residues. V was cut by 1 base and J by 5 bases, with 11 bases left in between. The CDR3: CASSYYGRGTEAFF. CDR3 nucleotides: TGTGCCAGCAGTTACTACGGACGGGGAACTGAAGCTTTCTTT.

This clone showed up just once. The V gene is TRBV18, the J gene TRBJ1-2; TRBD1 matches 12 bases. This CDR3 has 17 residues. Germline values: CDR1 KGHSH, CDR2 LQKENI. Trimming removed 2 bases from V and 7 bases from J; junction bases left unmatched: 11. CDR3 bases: TGTGCCAGCTCACCATCCGGGACAGGGGGCTTTTTTAGTGGCTACACCTTC. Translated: CASSPSGTGGFFSGYTF.

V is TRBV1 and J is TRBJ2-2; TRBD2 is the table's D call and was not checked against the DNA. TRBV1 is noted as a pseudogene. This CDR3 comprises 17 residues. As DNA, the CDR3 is TGCACCAGCAGCCAAGAGTGGGAGGATGGGCACACCGGGGAGCTGTTTTTT. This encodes CTSSQEWEDGHTGELFF.

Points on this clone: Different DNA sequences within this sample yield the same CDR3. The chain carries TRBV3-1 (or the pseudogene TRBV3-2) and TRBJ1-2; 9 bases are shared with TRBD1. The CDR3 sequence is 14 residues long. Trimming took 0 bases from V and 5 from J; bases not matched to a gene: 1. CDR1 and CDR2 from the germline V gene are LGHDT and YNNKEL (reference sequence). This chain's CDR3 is CASSQDDRGYGYTF. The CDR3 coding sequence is TGTGCCAGCAGCCAAGATGACAGGGGGTATGGCTACACCTTC.

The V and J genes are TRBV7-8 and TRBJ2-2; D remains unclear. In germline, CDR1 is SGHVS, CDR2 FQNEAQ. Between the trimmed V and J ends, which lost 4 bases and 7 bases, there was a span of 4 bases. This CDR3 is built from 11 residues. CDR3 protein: CASSSGGELFF. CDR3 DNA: TGTGCCAGCAGCTCAGGCGGGGAGCTGTTTTTT.

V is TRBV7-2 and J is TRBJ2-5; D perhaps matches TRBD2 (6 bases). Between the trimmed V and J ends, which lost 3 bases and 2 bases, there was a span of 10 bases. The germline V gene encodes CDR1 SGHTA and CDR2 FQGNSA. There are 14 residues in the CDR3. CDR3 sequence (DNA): TGTGCCAGCAGCTTTGTGGCGGGGCAAGAGACCCAGTACTTC. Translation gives CASSFVAGQETQYF.

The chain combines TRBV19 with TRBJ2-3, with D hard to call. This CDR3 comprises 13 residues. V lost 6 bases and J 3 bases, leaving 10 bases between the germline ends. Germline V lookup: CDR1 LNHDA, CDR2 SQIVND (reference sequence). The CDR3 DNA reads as TGTGCCAGTAGCCCGGCAGGTACAGATACGCAGTATTTT. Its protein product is CASSPAGTDTQYF.

The CDR3 nucleotides read TGCGCCAGCAGCTTAGGCAGTGGAGGTGAAAAACTGTTTTTT. Translated: CASSLGSGGEKLFF. The rearrangement links TRBV5-1 to TRBJ1-4; D unclear. The CDR3 is 14 residues long. Trimming shortened V by 2 bases and J by 7 bases, and 12 bases separated the two germline ends. Germline CDR1 and CDR2: SGHRS and YFSETQ. Complete variable domain (other parts from reference TRBV5-1 and TRBJ1-4): KAGVTQTPRYLIKTRGQQVTLSCSPISGHRSVSWYQQTPGQGLQFLFEYFSETQRNKGNFPGRFSGRQFSNSRSEMNVSTLELGDSALYLCASSLGSGGEKLFFGSGTQLSVL.

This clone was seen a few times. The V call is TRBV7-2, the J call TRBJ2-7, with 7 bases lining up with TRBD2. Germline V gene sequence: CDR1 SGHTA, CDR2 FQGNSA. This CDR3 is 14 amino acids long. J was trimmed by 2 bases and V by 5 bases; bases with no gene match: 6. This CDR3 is CASSSGTAPYEQYF. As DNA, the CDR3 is TGTGCCAGCAGCAGCGGGACTGCCCCCTACGAGCAGTACTTC.

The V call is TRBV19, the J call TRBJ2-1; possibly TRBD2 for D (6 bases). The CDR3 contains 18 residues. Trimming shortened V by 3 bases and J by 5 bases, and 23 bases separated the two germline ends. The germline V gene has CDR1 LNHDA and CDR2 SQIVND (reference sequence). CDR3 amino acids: CASSIPRGSGQQNNEQFF. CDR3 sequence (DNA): TGTGCCAGTAGTATCCCCCGTGGTAGCGGTCAGCAGAACAATGAGCAGTTCTTC.

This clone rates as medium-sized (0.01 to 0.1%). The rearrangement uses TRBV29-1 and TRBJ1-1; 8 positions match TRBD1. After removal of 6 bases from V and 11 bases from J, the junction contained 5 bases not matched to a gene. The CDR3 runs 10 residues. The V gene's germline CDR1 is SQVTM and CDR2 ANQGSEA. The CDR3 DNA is TGCAGCGTCGTCACAGGGGGGGCTTTCTTT. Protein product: CSVVTGGAFF. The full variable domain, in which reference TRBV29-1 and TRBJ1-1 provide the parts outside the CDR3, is SAVISQKPSRDICQRGTSLTIQCQVDSQVTMMFWYRQQPGQSLTLIATANQGSEATYESGFVIDKFPISRPNLTFSTLTVSNMSPEDSSIYLCSVVTGGAFFGQGTRLTVV.

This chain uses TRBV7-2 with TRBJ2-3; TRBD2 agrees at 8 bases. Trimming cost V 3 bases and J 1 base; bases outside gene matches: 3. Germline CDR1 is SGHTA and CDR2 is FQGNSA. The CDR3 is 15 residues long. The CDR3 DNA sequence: TGTGCCAGCAGCTTTCTTAGCGGGGGCACAGATACGCAGTATTTT. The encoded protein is CASSFLSGGTDTQYF.

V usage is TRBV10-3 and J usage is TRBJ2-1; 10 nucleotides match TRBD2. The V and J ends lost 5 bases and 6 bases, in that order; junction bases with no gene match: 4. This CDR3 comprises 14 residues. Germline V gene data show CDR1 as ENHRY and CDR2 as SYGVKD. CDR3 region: CAISPGLASNEQFF. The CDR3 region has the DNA TGTGCCATCAGTCCGGGACTAGCGTCCAATGAGCAGTTCTTC.

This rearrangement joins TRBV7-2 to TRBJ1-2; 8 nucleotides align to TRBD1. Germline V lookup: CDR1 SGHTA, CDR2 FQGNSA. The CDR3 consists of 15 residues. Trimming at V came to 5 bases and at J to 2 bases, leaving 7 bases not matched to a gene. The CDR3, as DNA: TGTGCCAGCAGCCCTTTGACAGGGGCCAACTATGGCTACACCTTC. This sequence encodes CASSPLTGANYGYTF.

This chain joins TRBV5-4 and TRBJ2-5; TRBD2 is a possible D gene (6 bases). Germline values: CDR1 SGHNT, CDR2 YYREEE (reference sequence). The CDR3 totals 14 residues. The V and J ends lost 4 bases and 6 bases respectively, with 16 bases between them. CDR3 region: CASSDGGFIKTQYF. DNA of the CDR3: TGTGCCAGCAGCGACGGAGGGTTCATAAAGACCCAGTACTTC.

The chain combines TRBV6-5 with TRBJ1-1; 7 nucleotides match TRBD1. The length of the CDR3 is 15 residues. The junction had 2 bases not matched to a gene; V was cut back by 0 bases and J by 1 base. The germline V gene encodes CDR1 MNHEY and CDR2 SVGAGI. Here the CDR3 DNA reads TGTGCCAGCAGTTACTCGAGGACAGGGAACACTGAAGCTTTCTTT. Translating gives CASSYSRTGNTEAFF.

CDR3 DNA sequence: TGTGCCAGCAGCCCGAGGACAGTTACCTACGAGCAGTACTTC. The encoded protein is CASSPRTVTYEQYF. The chain has TRBV7-2 and TRBJ2-7, with a tentative D call TRBD1 (6 bases). Germline assignment: CDR1 SGHTA and CDR2 FQGNSA. The CDR3 contains 14 residues. V lost 5 bases and J lost 2, with 13 bases in between. The complete variable domain, with remaining parts taken from reference TRBV7-2 and TRBJ2-7, reads GAGVSQSPSNKVTEKGKDVELRCDPISGHTALYWYRQSLGQGLEFLIYFQGNSAPDKSGLPSDRFSAERTGGSVSTLTIQRTQQEDSAVYLCASSPRTVTYEQYFGPGTRLTVT.

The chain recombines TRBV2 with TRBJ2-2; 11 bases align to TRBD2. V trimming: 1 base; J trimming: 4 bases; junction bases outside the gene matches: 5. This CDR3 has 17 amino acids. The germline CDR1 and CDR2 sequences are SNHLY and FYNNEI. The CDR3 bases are TGTGCCAGCAGTGAAGGGCGACTAGCGGGAAGCACCGGGGAGCTGTTTTTT. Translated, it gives CASSEGRLAGSTGELFF.

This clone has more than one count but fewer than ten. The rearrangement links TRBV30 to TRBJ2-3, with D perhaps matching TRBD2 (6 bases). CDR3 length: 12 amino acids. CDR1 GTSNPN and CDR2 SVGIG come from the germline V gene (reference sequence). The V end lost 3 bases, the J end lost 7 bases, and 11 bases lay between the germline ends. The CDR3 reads CAWSVGGYTQYF. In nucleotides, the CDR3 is TGTGCCTGGAGCGTTGGGGGGTATACGCAGTATTTT. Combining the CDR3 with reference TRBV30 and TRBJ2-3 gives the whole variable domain SQTIHQWPATLVQPVGSPLSLECTVEGTSNPNLYWYRQAAGRGLQLLFYSVGIGQISSEVPQNLSASRPQDRQFILSSKKLLLSDSGFYLCAWSVGGYTQYFGPGTRLTVL.

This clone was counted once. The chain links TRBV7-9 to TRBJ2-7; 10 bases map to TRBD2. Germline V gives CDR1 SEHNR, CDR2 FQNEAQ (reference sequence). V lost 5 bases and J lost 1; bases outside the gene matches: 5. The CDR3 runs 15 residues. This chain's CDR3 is CASSPEREGSYEQYF. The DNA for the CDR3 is TGTGCCAGCAGCCCGGAGCGGGAGGGTTCCTACGAGCAGTACTTC.

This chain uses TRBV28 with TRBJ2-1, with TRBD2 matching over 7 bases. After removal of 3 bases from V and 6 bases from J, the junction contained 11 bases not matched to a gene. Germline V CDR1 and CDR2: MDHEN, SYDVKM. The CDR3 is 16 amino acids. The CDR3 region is CASSFLGGRRGNEQFF. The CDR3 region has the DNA TGTGCCAGCAGTTTCTTGGGCGGGAGAAGAGGCAATGAGCAGTTCTTC.

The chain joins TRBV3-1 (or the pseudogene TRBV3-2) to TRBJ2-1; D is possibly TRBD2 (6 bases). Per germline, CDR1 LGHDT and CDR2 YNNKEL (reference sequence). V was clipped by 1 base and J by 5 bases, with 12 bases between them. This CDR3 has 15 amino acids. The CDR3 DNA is TGTGCCAGCAGCCAAGTTCCCCTAGCGAACAATGAGCAGTTCTTC. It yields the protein CASSQVPLANNEQFF.